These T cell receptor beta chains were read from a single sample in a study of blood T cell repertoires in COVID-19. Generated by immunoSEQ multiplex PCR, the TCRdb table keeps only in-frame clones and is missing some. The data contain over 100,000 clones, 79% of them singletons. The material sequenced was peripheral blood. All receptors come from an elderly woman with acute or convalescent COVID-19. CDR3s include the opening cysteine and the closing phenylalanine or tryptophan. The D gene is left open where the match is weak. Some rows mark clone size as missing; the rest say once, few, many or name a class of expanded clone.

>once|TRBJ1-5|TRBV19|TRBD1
TGTGCCAGTAGTTCGGGTCAGGGGGCCGGGGACAATCAGCCCCAGCATTTT
CASSSGQGAGDNQPQHF
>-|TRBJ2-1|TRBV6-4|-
TGTGCCAGCAGTGTCGAGGGCCCCCCCCATCACAATGAGCAGTTCTTC
CASSVEGPPHHNEQFF
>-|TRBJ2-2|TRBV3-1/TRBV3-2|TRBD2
TGTGCCAGCAGCCAAGGGGGACTAGCGGGGGCCGGGGAGCTGTTTTTT
CASSQGGLAGAGELFF
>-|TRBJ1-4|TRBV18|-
TGTGCCAGCTCACCATCAAATGAAAAACTGTTTTTT
CASSPSNEKLFF
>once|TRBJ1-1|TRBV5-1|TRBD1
TGCGCCACTGCACAGGGGGCGCAGGACACTGAAGCTTTCTTT
CATAQGAQDTEAFF
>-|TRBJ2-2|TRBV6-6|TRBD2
TGTGCCAGCACTACAGGTCTGCGGGGGATGACCGGGGAGCTGTTTTTT
CASTTGLRGMTGELFF
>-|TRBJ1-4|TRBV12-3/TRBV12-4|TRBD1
TGTGCCAGCAGTCAGGGGGCCGTCGAAAAACTGTTTTTT
CASSQGAVEKLFF
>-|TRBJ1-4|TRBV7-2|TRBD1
TGTGCCAGCAGCACCGGGACAGGGGGCCATAGGGAAAAACTGTTTTTT
CASSTGTGGHREKLFF
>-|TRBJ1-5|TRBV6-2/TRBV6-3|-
TGTGCCAGCAGTTACCCTTCAGGGGTAGGGGGTCAGCCCCAGCATTTT
CASSYPSGVGGQPQHF
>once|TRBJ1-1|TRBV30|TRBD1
TGTGCCTGGAGTGAGACAGGGATACTGAACACTGAAGCTTTCTTT
CAWSETGILNTEAFF
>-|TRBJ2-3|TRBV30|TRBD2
TGTGCCTGGGCCGGGACTAGCGGCACAGATACGCAGTATTTT
CAWAGTSGTDTQYF
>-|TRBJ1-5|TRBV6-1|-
TGTGCCAGCAGTGAAGCACAGTATAGCAATCAGCCCCAGCATTTT
CASSEAQYSNQPQHF
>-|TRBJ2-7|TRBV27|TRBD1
TGTGCCAGCAGTTTGGGCCGAGACAGGGACTACGAGCAGTACTTC
CASSLGRDRDYEQYF
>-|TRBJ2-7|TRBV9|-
TGTGCCAGCAGCGTAGGGGGGGAAGGACCCTACGAGCAGTACTTC
CASSVGGEGPYEQYF
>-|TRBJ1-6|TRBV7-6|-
TGTGCCAGCAGCCCCGGGGGGTTTGACTCACCCCTCCACTTT
CASSPGGFDSPLHF
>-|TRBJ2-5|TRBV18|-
TGTGCCAGCTCCCGCGGGACAGAAGAGACCCAGTACTTC
CASSRGTEETQYF
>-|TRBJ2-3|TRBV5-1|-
TGCGCCAGCAGCTTGGAAGTGGGCGCAGATACGCAGTATTTT
CASSLEVGADTQYF
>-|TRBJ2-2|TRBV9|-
TGTGCCAGCAGGCGACAGCTGAACACCGGGGAGCTGTTTTTT
CASRRQLNTGELFF
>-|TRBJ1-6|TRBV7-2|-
TGTGCCAGCAGCTTAGGCACAGGCTCCTATAATTCACCCCTCCACTTT
CASSLGTGSYNSPLHF
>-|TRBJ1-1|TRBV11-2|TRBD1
TGTGCCAGCAGCCCCTGGACAGGGGGGATCACTGAAGCTTTCTTT
CASSPWTGGITEAFF